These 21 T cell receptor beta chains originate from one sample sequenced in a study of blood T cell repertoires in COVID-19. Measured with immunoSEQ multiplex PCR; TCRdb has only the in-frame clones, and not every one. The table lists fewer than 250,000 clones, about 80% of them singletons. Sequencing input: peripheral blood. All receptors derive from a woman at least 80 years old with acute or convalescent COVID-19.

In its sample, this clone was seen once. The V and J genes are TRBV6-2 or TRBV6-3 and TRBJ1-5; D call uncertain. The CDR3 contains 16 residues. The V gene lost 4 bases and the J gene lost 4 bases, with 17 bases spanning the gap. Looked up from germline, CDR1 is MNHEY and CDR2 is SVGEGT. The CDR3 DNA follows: TGTGCCAGCAGTTTTTATGAAAAACTAGGTAATCAGCCCCAGCATTTT. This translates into CASSFYEKLGNQPQHF.

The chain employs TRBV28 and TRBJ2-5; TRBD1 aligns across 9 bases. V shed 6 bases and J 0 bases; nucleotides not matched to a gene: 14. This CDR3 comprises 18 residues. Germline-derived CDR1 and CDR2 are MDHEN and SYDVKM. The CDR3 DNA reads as TGTGCCAGCAGCCGGTTCGGGACAGGGAAATTGTACCAAGAGACCCAGTACTTC. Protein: CASSRFGTGKLYQETQYF.

The CDR3 is CASRRQGGGNTIYF. CDR3 sequence (DNA): TGTGCCAGCAGGCGACAGGGAGGTGGAAACACCATATATTTT. The chain combines TRBV6-5 with TRBJ1-3; 7 bases align to TRBD1. Germline CDR1 MNHEY, CDR2 SVGAGI. This CDR3 contains 14 residues. Trimming cost V 6 bases and J 3 bases; bases outside gene matches: 5.

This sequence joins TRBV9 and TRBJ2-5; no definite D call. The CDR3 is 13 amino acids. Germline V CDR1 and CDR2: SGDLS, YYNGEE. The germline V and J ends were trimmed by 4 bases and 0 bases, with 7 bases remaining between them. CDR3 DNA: TGTGCCAGCAGCCCTCTAGACCAAGAGACCCAGTACTTC. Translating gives CASSPLDQETQYF.

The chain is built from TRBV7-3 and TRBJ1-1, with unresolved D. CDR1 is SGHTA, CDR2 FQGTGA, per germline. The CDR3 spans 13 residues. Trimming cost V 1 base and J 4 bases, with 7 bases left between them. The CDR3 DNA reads TGTGCCAGCAGCTTAAGCAGGCCCACTGAAGCTTTCTTT. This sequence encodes CASSLSRPTEAFF.

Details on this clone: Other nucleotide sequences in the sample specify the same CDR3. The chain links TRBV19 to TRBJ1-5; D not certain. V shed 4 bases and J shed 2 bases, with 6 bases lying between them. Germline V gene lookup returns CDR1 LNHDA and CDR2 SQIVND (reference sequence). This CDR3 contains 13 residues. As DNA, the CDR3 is TGTGCCAGTAGTAACCAGGGCAATCAGCCCCAGCATTTT. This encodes CASSNQGNQPQHF.

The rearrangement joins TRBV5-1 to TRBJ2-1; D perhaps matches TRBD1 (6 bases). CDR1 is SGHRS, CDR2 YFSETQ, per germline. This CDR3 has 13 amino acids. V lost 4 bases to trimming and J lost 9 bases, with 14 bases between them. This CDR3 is CASSPEGGGEQFF. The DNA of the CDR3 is TGCGCCAGCAGCCCCGAAGGGGGTGGTGAGCAGTTCTTC.

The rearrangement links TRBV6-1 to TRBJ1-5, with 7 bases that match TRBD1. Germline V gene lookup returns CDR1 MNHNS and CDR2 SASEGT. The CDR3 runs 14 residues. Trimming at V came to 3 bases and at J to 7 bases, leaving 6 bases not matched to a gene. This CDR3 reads CASSEPTGVQPQHF. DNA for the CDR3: TGTGCCAGCAGTGAGCCCACAGGGGTCCAGCCCCAGCATTTT.

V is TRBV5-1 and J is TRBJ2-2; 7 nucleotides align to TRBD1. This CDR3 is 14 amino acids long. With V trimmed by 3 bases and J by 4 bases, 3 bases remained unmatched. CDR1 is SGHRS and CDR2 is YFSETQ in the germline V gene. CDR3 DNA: TGCGCCAGCAGCTATTACAGGGGCACCGGGGAGCTGTTTTTT. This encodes CASSYYRGTGELFF.

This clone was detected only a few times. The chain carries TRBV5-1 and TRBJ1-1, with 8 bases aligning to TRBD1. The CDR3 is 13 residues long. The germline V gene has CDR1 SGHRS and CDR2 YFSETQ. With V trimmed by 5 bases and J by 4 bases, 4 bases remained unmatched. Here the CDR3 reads CASRYTGGTEAFF. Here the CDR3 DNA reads TGCGCCAGCAGATATACAGGGGGCACTGAAGCTTTCTTT.

This CDR3 reads CASSVAGQGTYNEQFF. CDR3 DNA sequence: TGTGCCAGCAGCGTAGCCGGACAGGGAACCTACAATGAGCAGTTCTTC. The chain uses TRBV9 and TRBJ2-1, with 8 nucleotides matching TRBD1. V trimming: 0 bases; J trimming: 2 bases; junction bases outside the gene matches: 4. CDR1 is SGDLS and CDR2 is YYNGEE in the germline V gene. This CDR3 is built from 16 residues. The complete variable domain, with remaining parts taken from reference TRBV9 and TRBJ2-1, reads DSGVTQTPKHLITATGQRVTLRCSPRSGDLSVYWYQQSLDQGLQFLIQYYNGEERAKGNILERFSAQQFPDLHSELNLSSLELGDSALYFCASSVAGQGTYNEQFFGPGTRLTVL.

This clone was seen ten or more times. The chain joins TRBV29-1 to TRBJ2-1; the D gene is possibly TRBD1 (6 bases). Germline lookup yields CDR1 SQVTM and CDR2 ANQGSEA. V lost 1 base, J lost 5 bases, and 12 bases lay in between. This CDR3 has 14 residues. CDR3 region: CSVEAGVNNNEQFF. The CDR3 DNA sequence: TGCAGCGTTGAAGCAGGGGTGAATAACAATGAGCAGTTCTTC.

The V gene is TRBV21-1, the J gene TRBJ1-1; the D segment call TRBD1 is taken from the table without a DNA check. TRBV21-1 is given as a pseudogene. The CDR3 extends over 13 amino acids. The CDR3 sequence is CASRATGRTEAFF. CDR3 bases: TGTGCCAGCAGAGCGACAGGGAGGACTGAAGCTTTCTTT.

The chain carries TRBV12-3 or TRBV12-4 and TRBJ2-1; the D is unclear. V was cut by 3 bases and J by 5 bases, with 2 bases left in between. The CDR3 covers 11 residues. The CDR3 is CASSFDNEQFF. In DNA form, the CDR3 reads TGTGCCAGCAGTTTCGACAATGAGCAGTTCTTC.

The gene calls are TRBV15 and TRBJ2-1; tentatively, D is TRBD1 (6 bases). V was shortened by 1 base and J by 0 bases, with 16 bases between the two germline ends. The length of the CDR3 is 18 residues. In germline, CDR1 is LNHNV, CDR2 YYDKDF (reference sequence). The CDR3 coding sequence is TGTGCCACCAGCAGAGTTTCTTCCGGGACACGCTCCTACAATGAGCAGTTCTTC. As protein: CATSRVSSGTRSYNEQFF.

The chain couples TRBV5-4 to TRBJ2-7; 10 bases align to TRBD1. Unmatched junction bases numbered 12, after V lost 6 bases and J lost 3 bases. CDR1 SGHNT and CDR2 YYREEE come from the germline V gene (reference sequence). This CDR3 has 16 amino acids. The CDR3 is CASTATGQGIVYEQYF. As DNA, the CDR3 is TGTGCCAGCACCGCAACGGGACAGGGGATTGTCTACGAGCAGTACTTC. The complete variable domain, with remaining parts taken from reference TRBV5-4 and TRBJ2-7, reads ETGVTQSPTHLIKTRGQQVTLRCSSQSGHNTVSWYQQALGQGPQFIFQYYREEENGRGNFPPRFSGLQFPNYSSELNVNALELDDSALYLCASTATGQGIVYEQYFGPGTRLTVT.

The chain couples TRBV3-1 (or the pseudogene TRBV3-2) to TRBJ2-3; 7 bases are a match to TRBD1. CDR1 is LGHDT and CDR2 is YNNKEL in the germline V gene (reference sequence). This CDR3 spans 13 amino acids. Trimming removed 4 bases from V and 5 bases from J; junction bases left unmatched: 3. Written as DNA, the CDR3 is TGTGCCAGCAGCCCTACAGGGGAAGATACGCAGTATTTT. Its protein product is CASSPTGEDTQYF.

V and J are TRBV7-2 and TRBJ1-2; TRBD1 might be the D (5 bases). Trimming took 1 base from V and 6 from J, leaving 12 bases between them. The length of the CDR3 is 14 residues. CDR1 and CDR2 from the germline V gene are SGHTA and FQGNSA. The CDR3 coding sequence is TGTGCCAGCAGCTTAGACCGGACGGGGGATGGCTACACCTTC. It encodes CASSLDRTGDGYTF.

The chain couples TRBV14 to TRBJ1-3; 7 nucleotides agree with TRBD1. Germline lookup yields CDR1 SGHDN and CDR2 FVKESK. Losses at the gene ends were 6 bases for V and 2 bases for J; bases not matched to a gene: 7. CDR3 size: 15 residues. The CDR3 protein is CASSRTGEAGNTIYF. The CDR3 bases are TGTGCCAGCAGTAGAACAGGGGAAGCTGGAAACACCATATATTTT.

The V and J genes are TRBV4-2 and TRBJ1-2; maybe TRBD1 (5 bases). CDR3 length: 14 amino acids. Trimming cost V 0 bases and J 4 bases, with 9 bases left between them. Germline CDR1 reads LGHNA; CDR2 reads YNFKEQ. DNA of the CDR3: TGTGCCAGCAGCCAAGACCGGGGGACCTATGGCTACACCTTC. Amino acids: CASSQDRGTYGYTF.

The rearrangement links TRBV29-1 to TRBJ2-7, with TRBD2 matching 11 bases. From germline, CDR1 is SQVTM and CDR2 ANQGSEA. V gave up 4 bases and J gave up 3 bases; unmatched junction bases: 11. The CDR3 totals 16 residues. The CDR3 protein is CSVVPPTSGKHYEQYF. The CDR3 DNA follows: TGCAGCGTTGTTCCCCCGACTAGCGGGAAACACTACGAGCAGTACTTC.